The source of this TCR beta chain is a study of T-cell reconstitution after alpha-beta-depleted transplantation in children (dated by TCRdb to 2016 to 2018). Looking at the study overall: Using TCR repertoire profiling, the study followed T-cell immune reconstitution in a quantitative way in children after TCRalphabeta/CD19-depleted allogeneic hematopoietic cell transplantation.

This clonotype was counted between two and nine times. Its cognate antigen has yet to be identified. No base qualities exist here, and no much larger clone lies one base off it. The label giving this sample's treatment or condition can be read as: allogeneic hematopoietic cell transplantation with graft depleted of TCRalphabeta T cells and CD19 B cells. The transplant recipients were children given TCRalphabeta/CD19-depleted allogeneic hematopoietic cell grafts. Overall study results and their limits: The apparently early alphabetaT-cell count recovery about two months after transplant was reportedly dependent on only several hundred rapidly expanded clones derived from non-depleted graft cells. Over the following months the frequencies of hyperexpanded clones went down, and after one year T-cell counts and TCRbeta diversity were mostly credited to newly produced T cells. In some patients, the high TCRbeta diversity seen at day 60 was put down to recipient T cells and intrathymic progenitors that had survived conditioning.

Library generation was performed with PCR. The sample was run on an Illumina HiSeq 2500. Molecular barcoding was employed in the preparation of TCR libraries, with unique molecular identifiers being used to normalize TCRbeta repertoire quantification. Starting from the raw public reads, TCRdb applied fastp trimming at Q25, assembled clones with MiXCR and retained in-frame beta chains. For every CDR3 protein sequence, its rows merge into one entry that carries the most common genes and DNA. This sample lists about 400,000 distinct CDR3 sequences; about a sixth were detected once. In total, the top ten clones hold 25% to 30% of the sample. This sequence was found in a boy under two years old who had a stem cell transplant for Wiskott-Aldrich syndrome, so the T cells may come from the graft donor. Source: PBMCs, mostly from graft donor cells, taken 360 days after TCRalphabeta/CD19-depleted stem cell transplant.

The encoded CDR3 is CASSLTQVSSYEQYF. The nucleotide sequence reads TGTGCCAGCAGCTTAACGCAGGTATCCTCCTACGAGCAGTACTTC. This chain is built from TRBV7-2 and TRBJ2-7, with no reliable assignment of the D segment. The germline V gene provides CDR1 SGHTA and CDR2 FQGNSA. Trimming takes 2 bases from V and 0 bases from J, and the germline ends sit 11 bases apart. The CDR3 holds 15 amino acids from the cysteine to the phenylalanine. The sequence is cut down to CDR3 DNA, 45 bases in frame from base 1.